These 19 T cell receptor beta chains share one sample of origin, sequenced in a study of monozygotic twins with inflammatory bowel disease. TCRdb reprocessed the 5' RACE reads and keeps a single row for each CDR3 protein, giving no DNA. The sample features approximately 210,000 distinct CDR3 sequences, with roughly 8% in its top ten. The sample taken for sequencing was blood. Receptors originate from a human donor with ulcerative colitis or Crohn's disease, or a healthy co-twin of an affected twin (not recorded which).

The rearrangement joins TRBV2 to TRBJ1-6; lacking DNA, the TRBD1 call made by TCRdb goes unchecked. The CDR3 is 15 residues long. Germline lookup yields CDR1 SNHLY and CDR2 FYNNEI. CDR3 region: CASSEVGQGNSPLHF.

This chain uses TRBV29-1 with TRBJ1-1; absent DNA, TCRdb's TRBD1 call cannot be checked. The CDR3 length is 13 residues. Per the germline V gene, CDR1 is SQVTM and CDR2 is ANQGSEA. The CDR3 loop is CSVAQGGTTEAFF.

This sequence joins TRBV29-1 and TRBJ2-2. The CDR3 runs to 15 residues. CDR1 and CDR2 (germline): SQVTM, ANQGSEA. The CDR3: CSVDVGSYPTGELFF.

This chain links TRBV20-1 with TRBJ1-1. CDR1 is DFQATT, CDR2 SNEGSKA, per germline (reference sequence). The CDR3 extends over 15 amino acids. The CDR3 protein is CSARSPKGSWTEAFF.

V is TRBV6-2 or TRBV6-3 and J is TRBJ2-7; TCRdb's D gene call, TRBD1, goes unchecked for lack of DNA. Germline V lookup: CDR1 MNHEY, CDR2 SVGEGT. This CDR3 has 15 residues. The CDR3: CASSRLPGTGYEQYF.

The rearrangement uses TRBV5-1 and TRBJ2-5. CDR3 length: 11 residues. Germline-derived CDR1 and CDR2 are SGHRS and YFSETQ. CDR3 amino acids: CASKVQETQYF.

The chain combines TRBV7-2 with TRBJ2-7; with no DNA, the TCRdb D assignment of TRBD1 cannot be verified. CDR1 SGHTA and CDR2 FQGNSA come from the germline V gene. This CDR3 comprises 15 residues. Here the CDR3 reads CASNNWGPPPYEQYF.

The V and J genes are TRBV29-1 and TRBJ1-4; TCRdb lists TRBD1, though no DNA is available to test this call. The CDR3 is 13 residues long. Germline V gene sequence: CDR1 SQVTM, CDR2 ANQGSEA. CDR3 loop: CSVRGRLNEKLFF.

The chain uses TRBV9 and TRBJ2-2. Germline V lookup: CDR1 SGDLS, CDR2 YYNGEE. The CDR3 loop spans 12 amino acids. The CDR3 spells CASSPSNRELFF.

The chain uses TRBV12-3 or TRBV12-4 and TRBJ2-1. The CDR3 has 14 amino acids. The CDR3 region is CASIGRSSYNEQFF.

V gene TRBV27 combines with J gene TRBJ1-1. CDR3 size: 14 residues. The germline V gene encodes CDR1 MNHEY and CDR2 SMNVEV (reference sequence). The CDR3 is CACSYGSVSTEAFF.

The rearrangement joins TRBV2 to TRBJ2-5; there is no DNA to check the TCRdb D call of TRBD1. The CDR3 runs to 15 residues. Germline CDR1 SNHLY, CDR2 FYNNEI. The CDR3 is CASSDGRGNSETQYF.

This CDR3 is CASSLGDYRVLGQPQHF. This rearrangement joins TRBV5-5 to TRBJ1-5. The CDR3 contains 17 residues. The germline CDR1 and CDR2 sequences are SGHKS and YYEKEE (reference sequence).

CDR3 sequence reads: CSARGSGRAGEQFF. The chain couples TRBV20-1 to TRBJ2-1; TCRdb lists TRBD2, though no DNA is available to test this call. The CDR3 is made up of 14 amino acids. Germline V gene sequence: CDR1 DFQATT, CDR2 SNEGSKA (reference sequence).

The rearrangement links TRBV4-1 to TRBJ2-7. Germline V gene sequence: CDR1 MGHRA, CDR2 YSYEKL. CDR3 length equals 14 residues. CDR3 amino acids: CASSPYESLREQYF.

The chain recombines TRBV20-1 with TRBJ1-1; TCRdb's D gene call, TRBD1, goes unchecked for lack of DNA. Per germline, CDR1 DFQATT and CDR2 SNEGSKA (reference sequence). CDR3 length equals 11 residues. The CDR3 sequence: CSAGVLAEAFF.

The chain's CDR3 is CASSFGGGLLNEQFF. The chain combines TRBV7-2 with TRBJ2-1. The germline CDR1 and CDR2 sequences are SGHTA and FQGNSA. The CDR3 totals 15 residues.

This rearrangement joins TRBV7-2 to TRBJ2-2. Per the germline V gene, CDR1 is SGHTA and CDR2 is FQGNSA. The CDR3 is 13 amino acids. The CDR3 region is CASSLPRNGELFF. Combining the CDR3 with reference TRBV7-2 and TRBJ2-2 gives the whole variable domain GAGVSQSPSNKVTEKGKDVELRCDPISGHTALYWYRQSLGQGLEFLIYFQGNSAPDKSGLPSDRFSAERTGGSVSTLTIQRTQQEDSAVYLCASSLPRNGELFFGEGSRLTVL.

The chain couples TRBV10-3 to TRBJ2-3; no DNA is available, so the TRBD1 call from TCRdb remains unchecked. The CDR3 length is 13 residues. Germline CDR1 is ENHRY and CDR2 is SYGVKD. Here the CDR3 reads CAISESREDTQYF.